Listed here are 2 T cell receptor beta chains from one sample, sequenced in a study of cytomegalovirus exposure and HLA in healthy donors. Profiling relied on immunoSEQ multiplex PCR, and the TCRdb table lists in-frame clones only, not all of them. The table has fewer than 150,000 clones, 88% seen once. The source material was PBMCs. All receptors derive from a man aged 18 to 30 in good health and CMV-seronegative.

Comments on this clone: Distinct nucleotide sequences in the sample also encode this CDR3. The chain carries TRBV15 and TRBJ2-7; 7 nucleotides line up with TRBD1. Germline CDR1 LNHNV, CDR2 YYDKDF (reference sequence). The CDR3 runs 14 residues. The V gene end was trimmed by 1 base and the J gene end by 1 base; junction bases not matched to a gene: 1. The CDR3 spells CATSRGQGSYEQYF. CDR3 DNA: TGTGCCACCAGCAGAGGACAGGGTTCCTACGAGCAGTACTTC.

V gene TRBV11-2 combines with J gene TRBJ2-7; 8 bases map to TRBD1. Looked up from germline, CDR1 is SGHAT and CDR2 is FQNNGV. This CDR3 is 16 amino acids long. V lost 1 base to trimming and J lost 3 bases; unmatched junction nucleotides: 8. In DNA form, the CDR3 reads TGTGCCAGCAGCTTAGCATCCGGGACAGGTAACTACGAGCAGTACTTC. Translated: CASSLASGTGNYEQYF.